This TCR beta chain is from a study of cytomegalovirus exposure and HLA in healthy donors. Study overall: Among approximately 400 genotyped donors, 65% to 90% fell in the Caucasian-associated ancestry cluster.

Study findings and constraints: Previous analysis showed most TCR beta V segments were productive about 87% or about 30% of the time. There were about 160 TCR beta chains listed as cytomegalovirus-associated.

The primer mix had 60 Vbeta and 13 Jbeta primers. The repertoire was sequenced with immunoSEQ multiplex PCR; TCRdb's copy has only in-frame clones and lacks some. The data hold over 150,000 clones, with more than 65% observed a single time. Germline assignment: CDR1 SGHNT and CDR2 YYREEE (reference sequence). The CDR3 has 16 residues. With 5 bases clipped from V and 4 bases from J, the junction kept 10 bases outside the gene matches. Worth noting for this clone: Its antigen is unknown.

The source of this sequence is a girl under 10 years old in good health and CMV-seropositive. Sequenced sample: PBMCs. This rearrangement joins TRBV5-4 to TRBJ2-1, with 9 bases fitting TRBD2. CDR3 region: CASRNRERGAYNEQFF. Here the CDR3 DNA reads TGTGCCAGCAGGAACCGAGAGCGGGGGGCATACAATGAGCAGTTCTTC.